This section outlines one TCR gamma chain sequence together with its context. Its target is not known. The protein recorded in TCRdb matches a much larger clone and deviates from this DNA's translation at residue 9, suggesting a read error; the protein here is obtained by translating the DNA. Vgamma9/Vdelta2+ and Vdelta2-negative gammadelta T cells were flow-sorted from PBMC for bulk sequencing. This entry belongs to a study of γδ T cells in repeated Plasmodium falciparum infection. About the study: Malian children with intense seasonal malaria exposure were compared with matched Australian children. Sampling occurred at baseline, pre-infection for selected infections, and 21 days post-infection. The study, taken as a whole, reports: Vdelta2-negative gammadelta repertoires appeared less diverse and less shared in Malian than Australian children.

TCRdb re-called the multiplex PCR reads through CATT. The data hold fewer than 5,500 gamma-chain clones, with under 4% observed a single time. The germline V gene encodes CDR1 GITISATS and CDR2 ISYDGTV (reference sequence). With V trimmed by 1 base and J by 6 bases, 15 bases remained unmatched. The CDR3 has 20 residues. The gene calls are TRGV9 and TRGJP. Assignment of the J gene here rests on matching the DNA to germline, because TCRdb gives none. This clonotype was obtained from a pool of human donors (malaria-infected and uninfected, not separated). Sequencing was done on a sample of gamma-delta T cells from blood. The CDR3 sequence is CALWEVVSIDRELGKKIKVF. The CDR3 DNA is TGTGCCTTGTGGGAGGTCGTCTCAATAGATCGAGAGTTGGGCAAAAAAATCAAGGTATTT.